Below are 15 T cell receptor beta chains sequenced from a single sample in a study of tumor-infiltrating lymphocytes in primary liver carcinoma. Synthesis of TCR beta cDNA was carried out from 500 ng total RNA with a constant-region primer. Construction of TCR beta libraries relied on three successive nested multiplex PCR rounds employing slightly modified ARM-PCR. The study ran its first two PCR rounds for roughly 10 cycles each, using TRBV1-TRBV30 forward primers and a C-beta reverse primer. From the multiplex PCR reads, TCRdb called clonotypes with MiXCR, one entry per CDR3 protein. This sample has a few hundred thousand distinct CDR3 sequences, with roughly three fifths found just once. The researchers obtained blood RNA from unsorted whole blood and also extracted germline DNA. Sequenced sample: peripheral blood. These receptors all stem from a woman aged 30 to 39 with primary liver carcinoma and hepatitis B virus infection.

V gene TRBV6-2 or TRBV6-3 combines with J gene TRBJ1-2; D gene uncertain. The CDR3 loop spans 14 amino acids. Trimming removed 4 bases at V and 4 bases at J, with 13 bases between. Germline lookup yields CDR1 MNHEY and CDR2 SVGEGT. CDR3 nucleotide sequence: TGTGCCAGCAGTTGCCCGCCCAAAGGCTATGGCTACACCTTC. Protein product: CASSCPPKGYGYTF.

This clonotype was seen many times. The rearrangement joins TRBV6-5 to TRBJ1-2; D remains ambiguous. Germline-derived CDR1 and CDR2 are MNHEY and SVGAGI. V dropped 4 bases and J dropped 1 base, with 13 bases sitting between them. The CDR3 length is 15 residues. The CDR3 bases are TGTGCCAGCAGTTTGGAGGGCAACCTTAACTATGGCTACACCTTC. Protein sequence: CASSLEGNLNYGYTF.

This clonotype was seen repeatedly, ten times or more. The V gene is TRBV29-1, the J gene TRBJ1-1; 7 nucleotides align to TRBD1. CDR1 SQVTM and CDR2 ANQGSEA come from the germline V gene. CDR3 length: 13 amino acids. Trimming cost V 6 bases and J 1 base; bases outside gene matches: 5. The CDR3 sequence: CSVRGTANTEAFF. CDR3 sequence (DNA): TGCAGCGTCCGGGGGACAGCGAACACTGAAGCTTTCTTT.

Details on this clonotype: The junction and the germline gene differ at one end; a read error may be behind it. The chain combines TRBV28 with TRBJ2-6; D is unclear. Germline V lookup: CDR1 MDHEN, CDR2 SYDVKM. The CDR3 contains 15 residues. The CDR3, as DNA: TGTGCCGGCAGTGCCGCAGGCTCTGGGGCCAACGTCCTGACTTTC. This gives the protein CAGSAAGSGANVLTF.

The chain couples TRBV4-1 to TRBJ2-1; weak D call: TRBD2 (6 bases). The CDR3 runs 17 residues. Per germline, CDR1 MGHRA and CDR2 YSYEKL. V lost 4 bases and J lost 3, with 19 bases in between. The chain's CDR3 is CASSRYVGSGGYNEQFF. CDR3 nucleotide sequence: TGCGCCAGCAGCCGATACGTCGGGAGTGGGGGCTACAATGAGCAGTTCTTC.

This clonotype was detected ten times or more. This chain uses TRBV6-2 or TRBV6-3 with TRBJ2-7; no firm D call. The CDR3 runs 15 residues. Germline V gives CDR1 MNHEY, CDR2 SVGEGT. Trimming pared 5 bases from V and 2 bases from J, leaving 16 bases between. The CDR3 loop is CASSHRPLGAYEQYF. The CDR3 nucleotides are TGTGCCAGCAGTCACCGACCGCTAGGAGCCTACGAGCAGTACTTC.

The J gene is TRBJ2-2, the V gene TRBV29-1; D might be TRBD2 (5 bases). The CDR3 is made up of 14 amino acids. Per the germline V gene, CDR1 is SQVTM and CDR2 is ANQGSEA. Trimming removed 6 bases at V and 1 base at J, with 12 bases between. CDR3 nucleotide sequence: TGCAGCGTCAGGCGGGCGCAGAACACCGGGGAGCTGTTTTTT. This encodes CSVRRAQNTGELFF.

This chain connects TRBV28 to TRBJ2-7; D not resolved. CDR3 length: 13 amino acids. The ends were cut back, 3 bases at V and 2 bases at J, with 8 bases in the middle. Germline lookup yields CDR1 MDHEN and CDR2 SYDVKM. The CDR3 region has the DNA TGTGCCAGCAGTTTGTACATTACCTACGAGCAGTACTTC. Amino acids: CASSLYITYEQYF.

Comment on this clonotype: The conserved final phenylalanine or tryptophan is absent from the CDR3, which likely points to a read error. The DNA for the CDR3 is TGTGCCAGCAGCTTAATTGGTTACCGAGATACGCAGTATATT. This gives the protein CASSLIGYRDTQYI. The chain has TRBV11-3 and TRBJ2-3; D uncertain. CDR1 and CDR2 (germline): SGHNT, YENEEA. Between the trimmed V and J ends, which lost 2 bases and 5 bases, there was a span of 11 bases. The CDR3 is 14 residues long.

V is TRBV12-3 or TRBV12-4 and J is TRBJ2-6, with a possible D match to TRBD2 (5 bases). Trimming took off 8 bases at V and 4 bases at J, with 12 bases between the two ends. This CDR3 is built from 14 residues. The CDR3 region is CASCWRPGANVLTF. The CDR3 DNA is TGTGCCAGCTGTTGGAGGCCAGGGGCCAACGTCCTGACTTTC.

This chain uses TRBV11-2 with TRBJ2-7; 7 bases are a match to TRBD1. Germline CDR1 reads SGHAT; CDR2 reads FQNNGV. The CDR3 totals 15 residues. The CDR3 spells CTNGKQTGQNYEQYF. The DNA for the CDR3 is TGTACCAACGGCAAGCAAACGGGACAGAACTACGAGCAGTACTTC. The full variable domain, with the rest looked up from reference TRBV11-2 and TRBJ2-7, is EAGVAQSPRYKIIEKRQSVAFWCNPISGHATLYWYQQILGQGPKLLIQFQNNGVVDDSQLPKDRFSAERLKGVDSTLKIQPAKLEDSAVYLCTNGKQTGQNYEQYFGPGTRLTVT.

With respect to this clonotype: Being one base from a much bigger clone, this may be a read error. The chain employs TRBV6-2 or TRBV6-3 and TRBJ1-1; 7 bases are shared with TRBD1. The CDR3 sequence is 15 residues long. CDR1 and CDR2 (germline): MNHEY, SVGEGT. The CDR3 sequence is CPSSPGTAVNTEAFF. The CDR3 DNA follows: TGTCCCAGCAGTCCCGGGACAGCAGTGAACACTGAAGCTTTCTTT.

This clonotype was counted between two and nine times. This may be a read error, as it is one base from a much larger clone. The chain links TRBV4-2 to TRBJ2-7; maybe TRBD1 (5 bases). CDR1 is LGHNA, CDR2 YNFKEQ, per germline. The CDR3 extends over 17 amino acids. The CDR3 loop is CVSSQDLGARNGYEQYF. CDR3 sequence (DNA): TGTGTCAGCAGCCAAGATTTAGGGGCTAGGAATGGGTACGAGCAGTACTTC.

As to this clonotype: Germline is not matched at one junction end, which may reflect a read error. This sequence joins TRBV4-3 and TRBJ1-1, with D possibly being TRBD1 (5 bases). Germline V CDR1 and CDR2: LGHNA, YSLEER. The CDR3 loop spans 15 amino acids. The CDR3 here is CASSQDLRQGFGAFF. CDR3 coding DNA: TGTGCCAGCAGCCAAGACCTCCGGCAGGGATTTGGAGCTTTCTTT.

In regard to this clonotype: The junction departs from the called germline gene at one end, perhaps through a read error. This chain links TRBV11-1 with TRBJ1-2; tentative D call: TRBD1 (5 bases). The germline V gene has CDR1 SGHAT and CDR2 FQDESV (reference sequence). The CDR3 spans 15 residues. CDR3 loop: CASSSHRQSDYGYTF. The CDR3 DNA reads TGTGCCAGCAGCTCGCATAGACAGTCAGACTATGGATACACCTTC. The full variable domain, its missing parts supplied by reference TRBV11-1 and TRBJ1-2, is EAEVAQSPRYKITEKSQAVAFWCDPISGHATLYWYRQILGQGPELLVQFQDESVVDDSQLPKDRFSAERLKGVDSTLKIQPAELGDSAMYLCASSSHRQSDYGYTFGSGTRLTVV.